What follows describes a single TCR beta chain. Germline V gene sequence: CDR1 SGHRS, CDR2 YFSETQ. This CDR3 has 14 residues. Trimming took 3 bases from V and 2 from J, leaving 11 bases between them. The assay was immunoSEQ multiplex PCR, and TCRdb's table has in-frame clones only and misses some. The sample has some 2 million clones, 90% to 95% seen once. The data stem from a study of shared clonotypes between healthy human individuals. This chain uses TRBV5-1 with TRBJ1-2; maybe TRBD1 (6 bases). Sequencing used naive CD4+ T cells sorted from blood. Subset: CD45RA+ positively selected. This receptor was taken from a man aged 18 to 30 in good health. The CDR3 region is CASSSRTDNYGYTF. The CDR3, as DNA: TGCGCCAGCAGCTCAAGGACAGACAACTATGGCTACACCTTC.